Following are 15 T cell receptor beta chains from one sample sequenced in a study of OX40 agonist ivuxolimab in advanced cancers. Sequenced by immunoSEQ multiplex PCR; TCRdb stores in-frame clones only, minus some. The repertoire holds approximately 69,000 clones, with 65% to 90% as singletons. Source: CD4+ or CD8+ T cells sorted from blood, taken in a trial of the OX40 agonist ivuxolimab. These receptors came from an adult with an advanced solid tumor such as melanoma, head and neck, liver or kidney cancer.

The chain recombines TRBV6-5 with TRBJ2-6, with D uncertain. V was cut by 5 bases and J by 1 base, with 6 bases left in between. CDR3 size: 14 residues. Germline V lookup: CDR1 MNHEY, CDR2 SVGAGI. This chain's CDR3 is CASSQASGANVLTF. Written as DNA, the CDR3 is TGTGCCAGCAGTCAAGCTTCTGGGGCCAACGTCCTGACTTTC.

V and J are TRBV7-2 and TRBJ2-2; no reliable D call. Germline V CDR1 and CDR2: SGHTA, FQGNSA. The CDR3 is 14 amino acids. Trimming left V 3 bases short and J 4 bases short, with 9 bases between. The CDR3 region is CASSFTVGTGELFF. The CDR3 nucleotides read TGTGCCAGCAGCTTTACGGTCGGCACCGGGGAGCTGTTTTTT.

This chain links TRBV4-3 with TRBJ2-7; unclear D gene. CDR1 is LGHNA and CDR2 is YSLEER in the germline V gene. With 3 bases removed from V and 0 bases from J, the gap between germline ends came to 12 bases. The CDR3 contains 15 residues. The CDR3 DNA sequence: TGCGCCAGCAGCCAGACGGGTCTGAGCTCCTACGAGCAGTACTTC. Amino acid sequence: CASSQTGLSSYEQYF.

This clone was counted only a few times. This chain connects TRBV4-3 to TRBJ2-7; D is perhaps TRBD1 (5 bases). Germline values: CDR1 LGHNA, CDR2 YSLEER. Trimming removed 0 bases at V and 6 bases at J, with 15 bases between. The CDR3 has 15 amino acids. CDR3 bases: TGCGCCAGCAGCCAAGAATCGCAGGGTCTCGGCGAGCAGTACTTC. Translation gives CASSQESQGLGEQYF.

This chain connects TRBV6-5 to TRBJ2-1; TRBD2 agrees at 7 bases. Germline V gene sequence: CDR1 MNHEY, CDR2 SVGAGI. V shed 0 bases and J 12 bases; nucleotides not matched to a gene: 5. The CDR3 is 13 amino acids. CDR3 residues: CASSYSGGFVQFF. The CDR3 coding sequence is TGTGCCAGCAGTTACTCGGGGGGGTTTGTGCAGTTCTTC.

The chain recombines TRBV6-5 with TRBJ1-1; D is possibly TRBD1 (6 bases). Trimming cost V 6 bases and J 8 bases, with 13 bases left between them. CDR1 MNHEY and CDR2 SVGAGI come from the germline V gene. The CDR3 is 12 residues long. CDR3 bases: TGTGCCAGCAGCTGGGGGCGAAGGGAAGCTTTCTTT. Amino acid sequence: CASSWGRREAFF.

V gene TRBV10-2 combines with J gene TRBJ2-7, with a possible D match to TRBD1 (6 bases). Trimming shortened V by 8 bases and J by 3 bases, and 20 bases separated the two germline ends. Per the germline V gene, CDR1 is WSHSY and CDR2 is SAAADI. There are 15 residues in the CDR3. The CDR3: CASYEEGVGRYEQYF. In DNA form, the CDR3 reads TGCGCCAGCTACGAAGAGGGGGTCGGGCGCTACGAGCAGTACTTC.

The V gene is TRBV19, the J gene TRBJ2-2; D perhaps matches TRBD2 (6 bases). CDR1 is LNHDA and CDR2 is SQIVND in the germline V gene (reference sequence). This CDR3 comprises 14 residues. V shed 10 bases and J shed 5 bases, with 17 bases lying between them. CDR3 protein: CATQDWGDTGELFF. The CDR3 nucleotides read TGTGCCACCCAAGACTGGGGGGATACCGGGGAGCTGTTTTTT. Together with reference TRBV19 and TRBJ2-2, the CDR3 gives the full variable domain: DGGITQSPKYLFRKEGQNVTLSCEQNLNHDAMYWYRQDPGQGLRLIYYSQIVNDFQKGDIAEGYSVSREKKESFPLTVTSAQKNPTAFYLCATQDWGDTGELFFGEGSRLTVL.

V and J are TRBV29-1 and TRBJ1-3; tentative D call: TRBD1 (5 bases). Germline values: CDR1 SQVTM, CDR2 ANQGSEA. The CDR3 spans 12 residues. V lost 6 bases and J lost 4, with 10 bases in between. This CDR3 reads CSVFEGGNTIYF. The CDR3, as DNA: TGCAGCGTCTTTGAGGGGGGAAACACCATATATTTT.

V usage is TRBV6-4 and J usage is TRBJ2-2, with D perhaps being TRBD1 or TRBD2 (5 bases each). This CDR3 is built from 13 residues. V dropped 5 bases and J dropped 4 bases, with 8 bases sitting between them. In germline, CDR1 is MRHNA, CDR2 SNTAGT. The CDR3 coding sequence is TGTGCCAGCAGTCTGAGGGGCACCGGGGAGCTGTTTTTT. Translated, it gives CASSLRGTGELFF.

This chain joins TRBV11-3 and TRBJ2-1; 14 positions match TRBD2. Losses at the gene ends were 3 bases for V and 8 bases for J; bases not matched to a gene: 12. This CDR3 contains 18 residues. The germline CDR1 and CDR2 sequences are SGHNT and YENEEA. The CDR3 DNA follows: TGTGCCAGCAGCTTGGGACTAGCGGGGGAGACCTTTCCTTATGAGCAGTTCTTC. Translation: CASSLGLAGETFPYEQFF. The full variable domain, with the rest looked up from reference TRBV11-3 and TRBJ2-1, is EAGVVQSPRYKIIEKKQPVAFWCNPISGHNTLYWYLQNLGQGPELLIRYENEEAVDDSQLPKDRFSAERLKGVDSTLKIQPAELGDSAVYLCASSLGLAGETFPYEQFFGPGTRLTVL.

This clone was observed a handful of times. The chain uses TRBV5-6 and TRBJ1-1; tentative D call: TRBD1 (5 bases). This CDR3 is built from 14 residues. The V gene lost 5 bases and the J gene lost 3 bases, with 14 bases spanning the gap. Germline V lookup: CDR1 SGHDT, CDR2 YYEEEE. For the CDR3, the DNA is TGTGCCAGCAGTCTGGTCGGGGCGGACACTGAAGCTTTCTTT. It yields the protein CASSLVGADTEAFF.

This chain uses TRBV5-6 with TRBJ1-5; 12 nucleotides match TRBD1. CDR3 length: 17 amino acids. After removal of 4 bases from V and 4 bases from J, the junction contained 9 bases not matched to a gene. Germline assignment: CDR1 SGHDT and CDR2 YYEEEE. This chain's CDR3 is CASSIGPGQGANQPQHF. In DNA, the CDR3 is TGTGCCAGCAGCATCGGCCCGGGACAGGGGGCGAATCAGCCCCAGCATTTT.

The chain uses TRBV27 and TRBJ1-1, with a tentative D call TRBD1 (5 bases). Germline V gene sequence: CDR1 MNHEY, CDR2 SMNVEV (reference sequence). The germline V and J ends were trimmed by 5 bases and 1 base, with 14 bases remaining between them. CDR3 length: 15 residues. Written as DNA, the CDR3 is TGTGCCAGCAGTCCACTGACAGCAGGGAACACTGAAGCTTTCTTT. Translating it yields CASSPLTAGNTEAFF.

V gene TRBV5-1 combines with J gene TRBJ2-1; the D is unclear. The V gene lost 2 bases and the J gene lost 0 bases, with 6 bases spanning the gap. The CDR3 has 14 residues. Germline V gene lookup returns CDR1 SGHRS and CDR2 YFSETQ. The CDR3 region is CASSLSFSYNEQFF. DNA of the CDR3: TGCGCCAGCAGCTTATCGTTCTCCTACAATGAGCAGTTCTTC.